The rows below give T cell receptor beta chains drawn from one sample of a study of early T cells in non-severe SARS-CoV-2 infection. Each CDR3 protein gets one entry after TCRdb re-called the 5' RACE reads with MiXCR. Counted here are 40,000 or so distinct CDR3 sequences, over 5% occurring once; the ten biggest clones make up 6% to 7%. Sequenced here: whole blood, sampled at baseline. Receptor source: an adult who was a healthcare worker with PCR-confirmed SARS-CoV-2 infection or an uninfected control (not recorded which). Both conserved end residues are part of each CDR3. Fields, in order: V gene, D gene, clone size, J gene, CDR3 DNA, CDR3 protein. D genes are given only for firm matches. Only some rows state a clone size, as once, few, many or a class for expanded clones.

V gene: TRBV20-1; D gene: NA; clone size: NA; J gene: TRBJ2-3; CDR3 DNA: TGCAGTGCTCCAAAGAGGGGTGGGGTACGAGATACGCAGTATTTT; CDR3 protein: CSAPKRGGVRDTQYF
V gene: TRBV29-1; D gene: NA; clone size: many; J gene: TRBJ2-3; CDR3 DNA: TGCAGCGTTCTACCCGGGACTAGCACAGATACGCAGTATTTT; CDR3 protein: CSVLPGTSTDTQYF
V gene: TRBV24-1; D gene: NA; clone size: many; J gene: TRBJ2-3; CDR3 DNA: TGTGCCACCAGTGACTCCACCCGGGACGGGTACACAGATACGCAGTATTTT; CDR3 protein: CATSDSTRDGYTDTQYF
V gene: TRBV5-4; D gene: NA; clone size: few; J gene: TRBJ2-1; CDR3 DNA: TGTGCCAGCAGCTTCGCGGTGAGCTCCTACAATGAGCAGTTCTTC; CDR3 protein: CASSFAVSSYNEQFF
V gene: TRBV29-1; D gene: TRBD2; clone size: many; J gene: TRBJ2-1; CDR3 DNA: TGCAGCGTTGAAGATCTGGGAGGGAGGGCATCCTACAATGAGCAGTTCTTC; CDR3 protein: CSVEDLGGRASYNEQFF
V gene: TRBV11-2; D gene: TRBD1; clone size: NA; J gene: TRBJ2-3; CDR3 DNA: TGTGCCAGCAGCTTAGTCCAGGGGGCGGGTACAGATACGCAGTATTTT; CDR3 protein: CASSLVQGAGTDTQYF
V gene: TRBV30; D gene: NA; clone size: many; J gene: TRBJ1-3; CDR3 DNA: TGTGCCTGGAGTGTAGGAAACACCATATATTTT; CDR3 protein: CAWSVGNTIYF
V gene: TRBV4-1; D gene: NA; clone size: many; J gene: TRBJ2-1; CDR3 DNA: TGCGCCAGCAGCCAAGGGGCGGTAGCCAGTGAGCAGTTCTTC; CDR3 protein: CASSQGAVASEQFF
V gene: TRBV7-2; D gene: NA; clone size: few; J gene: TRBJ2-2; CDR3 DNA: TGTGCCAGCAGCCCCCCCAGGCCCCGCTCCACCGGGGAGCTGTTTTTT; CDR3 protein: CASSPPRPRSTGELFF
V gene: TRBV11-2; D gene: TRBD2; clone size: many; J gene: TRBJ2-7; CDR3 DNA: TGTGCCAGCAGCCGAATTAGCGGGAGGGGCCCCGGCGAGCAGTACTTC; CDR3 protein: CASSRISGRGPGEQYF
V gene: TRBV19; D gene: TRBD1; clone size: many; J gene: TRBJ1-1; CDR3 DNA: TGTGCCAGTCCTCCTCGACGGCGGGACAGGAGGATGAACACTGAAGCTTTCTTT; CDR3 protein: CASPPRRRDRRMNTEAFF
V gene: TRBV5-1; D gene: NA; clone size: many; J gene: TRBJ2-6; CDR3 DNA: TGCGCCAGCAGCTTTGAGGTGGGGACTGGGGCCAACGTCCTGACTTTC; CDR3 protein: CASSFEVGTGANVLTF
V gene: TRBV29-1; D gene: TRBD2; clone size: many; J gene: TRBJ2-3; CDR3 DNA: TGCAGCGTTCGTCCCGGACTAGCCATAGATACGCAGTATTTT; CDR3 protein: CSVRPGLAIDTQYF
V gene: TRBV20-1; D gene: NA; clone size: many; J gene: TRBJ1-2; CDR3 DNA: TGCAGTGCTAGCCGAGGGTCGTGGGATGGCTACACCTTC; CDR3 protein: CSASRGSWDGYTF
V gene: TRBV12-3/TRBV12-4; D gene: TRBD1; clone size: many; J gene: TRBJ2-1; CDR3 DNA: TGTGCCAGCAGTCCCTACCGGACAGGACCCTCCTACAATGAGCAGTTCTTC; CDR3 protein: CASSPYRTGPSYNEQFF
V gene: TRBV5-1; D gene: NA; clone size: many; J gene: TRBJ2-1; CDR3 DNA: TGCGCCAGCCGATTGGGCATCCTGGATGAGCAGTTCTTC; CDR3 protein: CASRLGILDEQFF
V gene: TRBV7-9; D gene: NA; clone size: medium-sized; J gene: TRBJ1-3; CDR3 DNA: TGTGCCAGCAGCTCTATAGGTGGGCCAGTCTCTGGAAACACCATATATTTT; CDR3 protein: CASSSIGGPVSGNTIYF
V gene: TRBV6-5; D gene: TRBD2; clone size: many; J gene: TRBJ2-1; CDR3 DNA: TGTGCCAGCAGTTCGGGACTAGCGGGGAAAGAGCAGTTCTTC; CDR3 protein: CASSSGLAGKEQFF
V gene: TRBV7-2; D gene: NA; clone size: many; J gene: TRBJ2-2; CDR3 DNA: TGTGCCAGCAGCTTTCAAACTAGGACCGGGGAGCTGTTTTTT; CDR3 protein: CASSFQTRTGELFF
V gene: TRBV20-1; D gene: NA; clone size: many; J gene: TRBJ2-7; CDR3 DNA: TGCAGTGCTAGGGCGACAGCGGAAGCCTACGAGCAGTACTTC; CDR3 protein: CSARATAEAYEQYF
V gene: TRBV28; D gene: TRBD1; clone size: many; J gene: TRBJ2-3; CDR3 DNA: TGTGCCAGCAGCCAAACCGGGACAGGGGGATATACGCAGTATTTT; CDR3 protein: CASSQTGTGGYTQYF
V gene: TRBV20-1; D gene: NA; clone size: many; J gene: TRBJ2-7; CDR3 DNA: TGCAGTGCTAGAGATGTGGGCGGGCCTACCCCCTACGAGCAGTACTTC; CDR3 protein: CSARDVGGPTPYEQYF
V gene: TRBV11-1; D gene: NA; clone size: many; J gene: TRBJ2-5; CDR3 DNA: TGTGCCAGCAGCTTAGAGCCGGGGGCTGGCGAGACCCAGTACTTC; CDR3 protein: CASSLEPGAGETQYF
V gene: TRBV11-2; D gene: TRBD1; clone size: many; J gene: TRBJ1-3; CDR3 DNA: TGTGCCAGCAGCTTGGGACAGCTAAGATCTGGAAACACCATATATTTT; CDR3 protein: CASSLGQLRSGNTIYF
V gene: TRBV19; D gene: NA; clone size: many; J gene: TRBJ2-1; CDR3 DNA: TGTGCCAGTGGGGGGCGCAGGAATGAGCAGTTCTTC; CDR3 protein: CASGGRRNEQFF
V gene: TRBV29-1; D gene: NA; clone size: NA; J gene: TRBJ2-3; CDR3 DNA: TGCAGCGTCATGAGACAGGTTGAGGCAGATACGCAGTATTTT; CDR3 protein: CSVMRQVEADTQYF
V gene: TRBV3-1; D gene: NA; clone size: many; J gene: TRBJ1-2; CDR3 DNA: TGTGCCAGCAGCCAAGCTCGGGGGGCCTACGGCTACACCTTC; CDR3 protein: CASSQARGAYGYTF
V gene: TRBV20-1; D gene: TRBD2; clone size: many; J gene: TRBJ2-5; CDR3 DNA: TGCAGTGCTAGCGACGATAGCGGGAGGGGGGGAGAGACCCAGTACTTC; CDR3 protein: CSASDDSGRGGETQYF
V gene: TRBV4-3; D gene: TRBD1; clone size: many; J gene: TRBJ1-2; CDR3 DNA: TGCGCCAGCAGCCAAGATTTGCCGGACAGGGTTTCTGGCTACACCTTC; CDR3 protein: CASSQDLPDRVSGYTF
V gene: TRBV3-1; D gene: TRBD2; clone size: many; J gene: TRBJ2-3; CDR3 DNA: TGTGCCAGCAGCCAAGGACGGACTAGCGGGCGCACAGATACGCAGTATTTT; CDR3 protein: CASSQGRTSGRTDTQYF
V gene: TRBV6-5; D gene: NA; clone size: many; J gene: TRBJ2-1; CDR3 DNA: TGTGCCAGCACAAGGACAAACCCATCCTACAATGAGCAGTTCTTC; CDR3 protein: CASTRTNPSYNEQFF
V gene: TRBV10-1; D gene: TRBD2; clone size: many; J gene: TRBJ2-2; CDR3 DNA: TGCGCCAGCCCAAGACTAGCGGGAGTCAACACCGGGGAGCTGTTTTTT; CDR3 protein: CASPRLAGVNTGELFF
V gene: TRBV12-3/TRBV12-4; D gene: NA; clone size: NA; J gene: TRBJ1-1; CDR3 DNA: TGTGCCAGCAGCCATTGGGAGGGAGAAGCTTTCTTT; CDR3 protein: CASSHWEGEAFF
V gene: TRBV30; D gene: NA; clone size: many; J gene: TRBJ1-4; CDR3 DNA: TGTGCCTGGACACGGACGCTCCGATATGAAAAACTGTTTTTT; CDR3 protein: CAWTRTLRYEKLFF
V gene: TRBV18; D gene: NA; clone size: many; J gene: TRBJ2-2; CDR3 DNA: TGTGCCAGCTCACCGACTAGACAGGGCACCGGGGAGCTGTTTTTT; CDR3 protein: CASSPTRQGTGELFF
V gene: TRBV11-2; D gene: NA; clone size: NA; J gene: TRBJ2-5; CDR3 DNA: TGTGCCAGCAGCTTAGGCGCGAAGCAGACCCAGTACTTC; CDR3 protein: CASSLGAKQTQYF
V gene: TRBV4-3; D gene: TRBD2; clone size: many; J gene: TRBJ2-1; CDR3 DNA: TGCGCCAGCAGCCAAGAGGTGGCTACTAGCGGGAGGGGGGAGCAGTTCTTC; CDR3 protein: CASSQEVATSGRGEQFF
V gene: TRBV7-6; D gene: NA; clone size: few; J gene: TRBJ1-2; CDR3 DNA: TGTGCCAGCAGCTTGGGGGCTGGGGGAGTCCTTTCTAACTATGGCTACACCTTC; CDR3 protein: CASSLGAGGVLSNYGYTF
V gene: TRBV10-2; D gene: NA; clone size: NA; J gene: TRBJ2-1; CDR3 DNA: TGCGCCAGCAGTGAACGGAGGCTTTCAAATGAGCAGTTCTTC; CDR3 protein: CASSERRLSNEQFF
V gene: TRBV7-9; D gene: TRBD1; clone size: many; J gene: TRBJ1-2; CDR3 DNA: TGTGCCAGCAGCCCGATGGGACAGGGGCTAAGAGTATTTGGCTACACCTTC; CDR3 protein: CASSPMGQGLRVFGYTF
V gene: TRBV28; D gene: TRBD1; clone size: many; J gene: TRBJ2-5; CDR3 DNA: TGTGCCAGCAGTGTCTCCGGGACAGGGTTCCAAGAGACCCAGTACTTC; CDR3 protein: CASSVSGTGFQETQYF
V gene: TRBV4-3; D gene: TRBD1; clone size: many; J gene: TRBJ1-4; CDR3 DNA: TGCGCCAGCAGCCAAGACACAGGGGGCGACGATGAAAAACTGTTTTTT; CDR3 protein: CASSQDTGGDDEKLFF
V gene: TRBV7-2; D gene: TRBD2; clone size: many; J gene: TRBJ2-5; CDR3 DNA: TGTGCCAGCAGCTTACTAGCGGGAGTGGGAGAGACCCAGTACTTC; CDR3 protein: CASSLLAGVGETQYF
V gene: TRBV4-2; D gene: TRBD2; clone size: few; J gene: TRBJ2-3; CDR3 DNA: TGTGCCAGCAGCCAAGATTATACGGGAGGCGGCACAGATACGCAGTATTTT; CDR3 protein: CASSQDYTGGGTDTQYF
V gene: TRBV6-4; D gene: NA; clone size: few; J gene: TRBJ2-2; CDR3 DNA: TGTGCCAGGATCACCGGGGAGCTGTTTTTT; CDR3 protein: CARITGELFF
V gene: TRBV12-5; D gene: NA; clone size: NA; J gene: TRBJ2-1; CDR3 DNA: TGTGCTAGTGGTTTTTATCCGGACAGATTACCCAATGAGCAGTTCTTC; CDR3 protein: CASGFYPDRLPNEQFF
V gene: TRBV3-1; D gene: TRBD2; clone size: NA; J gene: TRBJ2-1; CDR3 DNA: TGTGCCAGCAGCCATCTAGCGGGAATGGGCAATGAGCAGTTCTTC; CDR3 protein: CASSHLAGMGNEQFF
V gene: TRBV3-1; D gene: NA; clone size: many; J gene: TRBJ2-7; CDR3 DNA: TGTGCCAGCAGCCTCGAGGAGCCGTCCTACGAGCAGTACTTC; CDR3 protein: CASSLEEPSYEQYF
V gene: TRBV11-2; D gene: NA; clone size: many; J gene: TRBJ2-2; CDR3 DNA: TGTGCCAGCAGCTTGACAGGTCGAACCGGGGAGCTGTTTTTT; CDR3 protein: CASSLTGRTGELFF